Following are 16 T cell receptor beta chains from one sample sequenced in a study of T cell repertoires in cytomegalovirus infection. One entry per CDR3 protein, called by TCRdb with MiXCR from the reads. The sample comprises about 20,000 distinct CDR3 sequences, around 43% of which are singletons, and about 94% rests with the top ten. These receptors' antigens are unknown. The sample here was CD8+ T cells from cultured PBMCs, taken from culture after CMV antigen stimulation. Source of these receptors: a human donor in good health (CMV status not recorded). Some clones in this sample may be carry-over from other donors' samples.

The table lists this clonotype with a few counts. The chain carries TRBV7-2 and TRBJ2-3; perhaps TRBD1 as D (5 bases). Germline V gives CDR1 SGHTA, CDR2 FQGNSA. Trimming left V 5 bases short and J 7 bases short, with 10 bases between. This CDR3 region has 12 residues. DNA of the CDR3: TGTGCCAGCAGCCCAGGGTCACATACGCAGTATTTT. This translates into CASSPGSHTQYF.

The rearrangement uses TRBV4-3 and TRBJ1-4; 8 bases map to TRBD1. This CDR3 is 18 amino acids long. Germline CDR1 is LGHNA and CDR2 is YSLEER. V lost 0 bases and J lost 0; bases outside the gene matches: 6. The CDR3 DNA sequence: TGCGCCAGCAGCCAAGAGATCAGGGGGCGGGCAACTAATGAAAAACTGTTTTTT. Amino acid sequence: CASSQEIRGRATNEKLFF.

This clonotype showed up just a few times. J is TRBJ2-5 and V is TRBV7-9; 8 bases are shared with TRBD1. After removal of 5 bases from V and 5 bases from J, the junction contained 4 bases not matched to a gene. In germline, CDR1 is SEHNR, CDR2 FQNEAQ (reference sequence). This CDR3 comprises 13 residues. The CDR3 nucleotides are TGTGCCAGCAGCCCAGGGGGCAGGGAGACCCAGTACTTC. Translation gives CASSPGGRETQYF.

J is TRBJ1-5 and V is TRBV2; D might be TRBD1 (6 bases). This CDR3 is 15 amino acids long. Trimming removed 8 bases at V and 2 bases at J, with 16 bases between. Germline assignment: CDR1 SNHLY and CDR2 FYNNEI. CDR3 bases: TGTGCCAGCCTACCTCAGGGGAGAGGCAATCAGCCCCAGCATTTT. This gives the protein CASLPQGRGNQPQHF.

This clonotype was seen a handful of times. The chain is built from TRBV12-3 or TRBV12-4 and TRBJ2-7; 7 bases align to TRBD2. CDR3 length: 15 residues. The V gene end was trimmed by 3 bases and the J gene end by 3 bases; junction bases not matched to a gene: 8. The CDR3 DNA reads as TGTGCCAGCAGTTTCTCCGTCAGGGAGGGCTACGAGCAGTACTTC. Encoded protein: CASSFSVREGYEQYF.

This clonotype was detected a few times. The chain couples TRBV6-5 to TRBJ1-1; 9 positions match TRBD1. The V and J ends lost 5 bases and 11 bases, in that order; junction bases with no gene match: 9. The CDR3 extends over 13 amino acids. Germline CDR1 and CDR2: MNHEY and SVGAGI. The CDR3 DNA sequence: TGTGCCAGCAGTCCCCGGCGGGACAGGGATGCTTTCTTT. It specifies CASSPRRDRDAFF.

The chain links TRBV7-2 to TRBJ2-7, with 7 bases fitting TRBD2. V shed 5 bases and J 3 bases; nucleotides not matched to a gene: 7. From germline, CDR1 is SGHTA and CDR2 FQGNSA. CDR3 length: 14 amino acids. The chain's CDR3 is CASSVQSGVYEQYV. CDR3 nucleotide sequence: TGTGCCAGCAGCGTTCAAAGCGGGGTCTACGAGCAGTACGTC.

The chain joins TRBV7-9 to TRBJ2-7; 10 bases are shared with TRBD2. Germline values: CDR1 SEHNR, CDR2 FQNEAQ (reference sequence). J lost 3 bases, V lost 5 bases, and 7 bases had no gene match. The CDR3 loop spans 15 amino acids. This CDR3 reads CASSPPSGSLYEQYF. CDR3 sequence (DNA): TGTGCCAGCAGCCCCCCTAGCGGGAGTCTCTACGAGCAGTACTTC.

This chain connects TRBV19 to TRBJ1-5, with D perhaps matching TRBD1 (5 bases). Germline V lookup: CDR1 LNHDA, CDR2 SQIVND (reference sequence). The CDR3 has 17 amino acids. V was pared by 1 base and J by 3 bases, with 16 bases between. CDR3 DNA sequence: TGTGCCAGTAGTATAGTCCGTTCCGGGACTTTCAATCAGCCCCAGCATTTT. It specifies CASSIVRSGTFNQPQHF.

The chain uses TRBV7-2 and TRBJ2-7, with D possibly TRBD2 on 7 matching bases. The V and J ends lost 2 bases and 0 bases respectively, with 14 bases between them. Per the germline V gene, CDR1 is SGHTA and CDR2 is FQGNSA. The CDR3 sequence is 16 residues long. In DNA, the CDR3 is TGTGCCAGCAGCTTATCCCGGGGGGCCAACTCCTACGAGCAGTACTTC. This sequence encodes CASSLSRGANSYEQYF.

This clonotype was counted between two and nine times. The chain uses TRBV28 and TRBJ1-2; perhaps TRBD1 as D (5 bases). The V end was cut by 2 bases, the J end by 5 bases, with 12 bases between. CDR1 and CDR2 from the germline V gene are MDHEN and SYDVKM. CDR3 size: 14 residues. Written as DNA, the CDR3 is TGTGCCAGCAGTTTAGCCTTTGGGGGTTATGGCTACACCTTC. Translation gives CASSLAFGGYGYTF.

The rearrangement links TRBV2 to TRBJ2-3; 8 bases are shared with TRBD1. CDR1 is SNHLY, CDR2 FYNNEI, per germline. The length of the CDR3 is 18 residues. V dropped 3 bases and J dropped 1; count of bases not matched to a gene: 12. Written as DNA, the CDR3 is TGTGCCAGCAGTGAGGACAGGGCCGTGCGCCGTGGCACAGATACGCAGTATTTT. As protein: CASSEDRAVRRGTDTQYF.

CDR3 bases: TGTGCCATCAGGGGACAGGGGGCGAACACTGAAGCTTTCTTT. Encoded protein: CAIRGQGANTEAFF. The rearrangement joins TRBV10-3 to TRBJ1-1, with 12 bases matching TRBD1. CDR1 is ENHRY and CDR2 is SYGVKD in the germline V gene. This CDR3 region has 14 residues. The V segment lost 6 bases and the J segment 1 base; nucleotides outside the gene matches: 0.

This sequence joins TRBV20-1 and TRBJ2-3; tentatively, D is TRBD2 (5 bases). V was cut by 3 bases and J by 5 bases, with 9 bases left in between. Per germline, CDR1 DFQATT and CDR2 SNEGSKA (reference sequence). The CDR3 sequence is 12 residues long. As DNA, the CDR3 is TGCAGTGCTAGCGGGGTAAAAGATACGCAGTATTTT. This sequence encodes CSASGVKDTQYF.

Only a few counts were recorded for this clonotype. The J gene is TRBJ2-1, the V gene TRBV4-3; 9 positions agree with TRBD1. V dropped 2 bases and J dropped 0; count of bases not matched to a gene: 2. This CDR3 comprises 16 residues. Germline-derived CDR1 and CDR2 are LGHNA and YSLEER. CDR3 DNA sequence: TGCGCCAGCAGCCAAAAGACAGGGGGCTCCTACAATGAGCAGTTCTTC. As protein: CASSQKTGGSYNEQFF.

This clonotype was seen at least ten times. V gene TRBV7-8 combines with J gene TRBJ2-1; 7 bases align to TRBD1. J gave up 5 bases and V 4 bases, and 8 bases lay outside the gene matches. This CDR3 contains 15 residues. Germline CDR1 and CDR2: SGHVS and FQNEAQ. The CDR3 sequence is CASSSQGEWDNEQFF. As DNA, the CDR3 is TGTGCCAGCAGCTCCCAGGGGGAATGGGACAATGAGCAGTTCTTC. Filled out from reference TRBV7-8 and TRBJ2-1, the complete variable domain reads GAGVSQSPRYKVAKRGQDVALRCDPISGHVSLFWYQQALGQGPEFLTYFQNEAQLDKSGLPSDRFFAERPEGSVSTLKIQRTQQEDSAVYLCASSSQGEWDNEQFFGPGTRLTVL.